This is a list of T cell receptor beta chains from one sample in a study of monozygotic twins with inflammatory bowel disease. TCRdb re-analyzed the 5' RACE reads; it lists each CDR3 protein once, without DNA. The sample holds some 200,000 distinct CDR3 sequences. Sequencing was performed on blood. The receptor source for this set is a human donor with ulcerative colitis or Crohn's disease, or a healthy co-twin of an affected twin (not recorded which). Both conserved end residues are part of each CDR3. The order of the fields is CDR3 protein, V gene, J gene, CDR3 length.

CDR3aa: CASSLLGLADIAQNIQYF
v_gene: TRBV7-8
j_gene: TRBJ2-4
len: 18

CDR3aa: CASSLGAGFEPQHF
v_gene: TRBV7-6
j_gene: TRBJ1-5
len: 14

CDR3aa: CSAPIRLAGGENEQFF
v_gene: TRBV20-1
j_gene: TRBJ2-1
len: 16

CDR3aa: CASSVRRQSETQYF
v_gene: TRBV27
j_gene: TRBJ2-5
len: 14

CDR3aa: CASSLQGAQGDTQYF
v_gene: TRBV5-1
j_gene: TRBJ2-3
len: 15

CDR3aa: CASTLMGQGVDEQFF
v_gene: TRBV11-2
j_gene: TRBJ2-1
len: 15

CDR3aa: CATSRARGSTGELFF
v_gene: TRBV15
j_gene: TRBJ2-2
len: 15

CDR3aa: CASSRSGPHQGNIQYF
v_gene: TRBV6-1
j_gene: TRBJ2-4
len: 16

CDR3aa: CASSLGAMNTEAFF
v_gene: TRBV5-1
j_gene: TRBJ1-1
len: 14

CDR3aa: CASSQEGTRINTGELFF
v_gene: TRBV4-2
j_gene: TRBJ2-2
len: 17

CDR3aa: CASSQGPRGTEAFF
v_gene: TRBV14
j_gene: TRBJ1-1
len: 14

CDR3aa: CATSQKRGGYSPLHF
v_gene: TRBV15
j_gene: TRBJ1-6
len: 15

CDR3aa: CASSFFSLNNYGYTF
v_gene: TRBV12-3/TRBV12-4
j_gene: TRBJ1-2
len: 15

CDR3aa: CASSPGLAGSEQYF
v_gene: TRBV4-1
j_gene: TRBJ2-7
len: 14

CDR3aa: CASSAGRATEAFF
v_gene: TRBV4-1
j_gene: TRBJ1-1
len: 13

CDR3aa: CASSSRAGTGYGYTF
v_gene: TRBV7-2
j_gene: TRBJ1-2
len: 15

CDR3aa: CASSLDTNEQFF
v_gene: TRBV7-6
j_gene: TRBJ2-1
len: 12

CDR3aa: CASSPGEGLIPYEQYF
v_gene: TRBV18
j_gene: TRBJ2-7
len: 16

CDR3aa: CASSSPPADTQYF
v_gene: TRBV7-9
j_gene: TRBJ2-3
len: 13

CDR3aa: CASSFHDQPQHF
v_gene: TRBV28
j_gene: TRBJ1-5
len: 12

CDR3aa: CATSRPIAGSTDTQYF
v_gene: TRBV15
j_gene: TRBJ2-3
len: 16

CDR3aa: CASSYPAGELFF
v_gene: TRBV6-2/TRBV6-3
j_gene: TRBJ2-2
len: 12

CDR3aa: CASSSSGTSGGYYNEQFF
v_gene: TRBV12-3/TRBV12-4
j_gene: TRBJ2-1
len: 18

CDR3aa: CAIRNTLAGVVSDTQYF
v_gene: TRBV10-3
j_gene: TRBJ2-3
len: 17

CDR3aa: CASSTTGIQNIQYF
v_gene: TRBV5-1
j_gene: TRBJ2-4
len: 14

CDR3aa: CASSLESEYNEQFF
v_gene: TRBV5-1
j_gene: TRBJ2-1
len: 14

CDR3aa: CASGLLNQPQHF
v_gene: TRBV7-2
j_gene: TRBJ1-5
len: 12

CDR3aa: CASTKTGMIETQYF
v_gene: TRBV6-1
j_gene: TRBJ2-5
len: 14

CDR3aa: CSARGATDTQYF
v_gene: TRBV20-1
j_gene: TRBJ2-3
len: 12

CDR3aa: CASSLVAGAPLNNEQFF
v_gene: TRBV7-8
j_gene: TRBJ2-1
len: 17

CDR3aa: CASSQHSDTQYF
v_gene: TRBV5-1
j_gene: TRBJ2-3
len: 12

CDR3aa: CASSYSPSSGIYNEQFF
v_gene: TRBV6-2/TRBV6-3
j_gene: TRBJ2-1
len: 17

CDR3aa: CASSLAGETGELFF
v_gene: TRBV3-1
j_gene: TRBJ2-2
len: 14

CDR3aa: CASSHAVDRPLNAYEQYF
v_gene: TRBV4-3
j_gene: TRBJ2-7
len: 18

CDR3aa: CASSQDSFSYEQYF
v_gene: TRBV4-1
j_gene: TRBJ2-7
len: 14

CDR3aa: CASSFQGYNSPLHF
v_gene: TRBV12-3/TRBV12-4
j_gene: TRBJ1-6
len: 14

CDR3aa: CASSSGTKPPEQYF
v_gene: TRBV6-2/TRBV6-3
j_gene: TRBJ2-7
len: 14

CDR3aa: CASSYSGVRHPPYEQYF
v_gene: TRBV6-2/TRBV6-3
j_gene: TRBJ2-7
len: 17

CDR3aa: CASTYSDRTNTEAFF
v_gene: TRBV5-1
j_gene: TRBJ1-1
len: 15

CDR3aa: CASSFIQGPYSNQPQHF
v_gene: TRBV6-2/TRBV6-3
j_gene: TRBJ1-5
len: 17

CDR3aa: CARNRRACRELFF
v_gene: TRBV5-3
j_gene: TRBJ2-2
len: 13

CDR3aa: CAFQRGGSTEAFF
v_gene: TRBV7-9
j_gene: TRBJ1-1
len: 13

CDR3aa: CASSPYSGTDTQYF
v_gene: TRBV9
j_gene: TRBJ2-3
len: 14

CDR3aa: CSARDRGGGPHEQYF
v_gene: TRBV20-1
j_gene: TRBJ2-7
len: 15

CDR3aa: CASSQTSGKNEQFF
v_gene: TRBV2
j_gene: TRBJ2-1
len: 14

CDR3aa: CSVGQGVGNTIYF
v_gene: TRBV29-1
j_gene: TRBJ1-3
len: 13

CDR3aa: CASSQRGQGVYEQYF
v_gene: TRBV18
j_gene: TRBJ2-7
len: 15

CDR3aa: CASSQSQAPTGELFF
v_gene: TRBV3-1
j_gene: TRBJ2-2
len: 15

CDR3aa: CASSLAGRWDTQYF
v_gene: TRBV7-2
j_gene: TRBJ2-3
len: 14

CDR3aa: CASSALAGGLETQYF
v_gene: TRBV2
j_gene: TRBJ2-5
len: 15

CDR3aa: CATSRDGGPLSEQYF
v_gene: TRBV15
j_gene: TRBJ2-7
len: 15

CDR3aa: CSAQASGNEQFF
v_gene: TRBV29-1
j_gene: TRBJ2-1
len: 12

CDR3aa: CASSLGGGRNEKLFF
v_gene: TRBV7-9
j_gene: TRBJ1-4
len: 15

CDR3aa: CASSPPDSQETQYF
v_gene: TRBV5-6
j_gene: TRBJ2-5
len: 14

CDR3aa: CASRHGQDMPQHF
v_gene: TRBV6-5
j_gene: TRBJ1-5
len: 13

CDR3aa: CASSSPGDLNSPLHF
v_gene: TRBV5-4
j_gene: TRBJ1-6
len: 15

CDR3aa: CSASHLGEQYF
v_gene: TRBV29-1
j_gene: TRBJ2-7
len: 11